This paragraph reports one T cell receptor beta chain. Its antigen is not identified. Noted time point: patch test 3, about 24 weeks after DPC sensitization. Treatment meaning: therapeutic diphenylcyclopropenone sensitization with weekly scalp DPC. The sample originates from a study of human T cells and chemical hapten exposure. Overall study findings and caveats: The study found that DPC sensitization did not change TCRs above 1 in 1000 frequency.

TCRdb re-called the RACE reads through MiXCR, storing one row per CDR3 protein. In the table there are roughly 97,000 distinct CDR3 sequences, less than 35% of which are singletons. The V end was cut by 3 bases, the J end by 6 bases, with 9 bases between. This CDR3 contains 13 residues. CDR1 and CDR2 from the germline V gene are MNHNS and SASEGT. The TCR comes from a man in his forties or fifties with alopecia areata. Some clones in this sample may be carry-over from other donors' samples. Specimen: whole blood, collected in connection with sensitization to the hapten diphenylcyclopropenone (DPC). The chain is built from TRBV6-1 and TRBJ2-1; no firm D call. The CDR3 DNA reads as TGTGCCAGCAGTGATTCCCCCCGCAATGAGCAGTTCTTC. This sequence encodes CASSDSPRNEQFF.